Below are 21 T cell receptor beta chains sequenced from a single sample in a study of response to subunit inactivated influenza vaccine. One entry per CDR3 protein, called by TCRdb with MiXCR from the RT-PCR reads. The sample yields around 710,000 distinct CDR3 sequences, about 14% seen once. The sample was PBMCs from blood, taken less than 15 days before vaccination. Every receptor here comes from a man over 45 who received an inactivated influenza vaccine.

The gene calls are TRBV10-3 and TRBJ2-7, with TRBD1 matching over 10 bases. Trimming cost V 4 bases and J 0 bases; bases outside gene matches: 3. Germline V gene sequence: CDR1 ENHRY, CDR2 SYGVKD. The CDR3 runs to 15 residues. The CDR3 region is CAISGDRGLSYEQYF. CDR3 coding DNA: TGTGCCATCAGTGGAGACAGGGGGCTCTCCTACGAGCAGTACTTC.

This clonotype has a count of ten or more. This chain links TRBV3-1 with TRBJ2-5, with 7 bases that match TRBD2. Per the germline V gene, CDR1 is LGHDT and CDR2 is YNNKEL (reference sequence). The trim removed 0 bases at V and 5 bases at J, leaving 6 bases unmatched. The CDR3 has 15 amino acids. CDR3 residues: CASSQERTSWETQYF. The CDR3 DNA reads as TGTGCCAGCAGCCAAGAAAGGACTAGTTGGGAGACCCAGTACTTC.

The J gene is TRBJ2-1, the V gene TRBV9, with 8 bases lining up with TRBD1. The V gene end was trimmed by 5 bases and the J gene end by 6 bases; junction bases not matched to a gene: 7. The CDR3 consists of 14 residues. Germline V gene data show CDR1 as SGDLS and CDR2 as YYNGEE. The CDR3 DNA reads TGTGCCAGCAGTGGACAGGGTACCCGCAATGAGCAGTTCTTC. This translates into CASSGQGTRNEQFF.

Only a few counts were recorded for this clonotype. This chain uses TRBV7-2 with TRBJ2-1; 8 bases are a match to TRBD1. The CDR3 length is 14 residues. Germline CDR1 and CDR2: SGHTA and FQGNSA. V shed 1 base, J shed 10 bases, and the junction held 6 bases outside the gene matches. The CDR3 reads CASSLVSGGGEQFF. The CDR3 nucleotides read TGTGCCAGCAGCTTAGTTTCAGGGGGCGGAGAGCAGTTCTTC.

This clonotype was detected ten times or more. The V gene is TRBV5-1, the J gene TRBJ2-1, with a weak D call TRBD2 (6 bases). CDR1 is SGHRS and CDR2 is YFSETQ in the germline V gene. The length of the CDR3 is 14 residues. V lost 2 bases, J lost 5 bases, and 11 bases lay in between. The chain's CDR3 is CASSFRGGNNEQFF. For the CDR3, the DNA is TGCGCCAGCAGCTTCCGGGGAGGAAACAATGAGCAGTTCTTC.

The chain links TRBV2 to TRBJ2-7; a possible D gene is TRBD2 (6 bases). In germline, CDR1 is SNHLY, CDR2 FYNNEI. The CDR3 extends over 15 amino acids. Trimming removed 7 bases from V and 2 bases from J, with 18 bases in between. CDR3 in amino acids: CASMFPSGPTYEQYF. The CDR3 nucleotides are TGTGCCAGCATGTTCCCCAGCGGGCCGACCTACGAGCAGTACTTC. Combining the CDR3 with reference TRBV2 and TRBJ2-7 gives the whole variable domain EPEVTQTPSHQVTQMGQEVILRCVPISNHLYFYWYRQILGQKVEFLVSFYNNEISEKSEIFDDQFSVERPDGSNFTLKIRSTKLEDSAMYFCASMFPSGPTYEQYFGPGTRLTVT.

The sample holds many counts of this clonotype. The rearrangement uses TRBV7-8 and TRBJ2-7; a weak D match, TRBD2 (6 bases). This CDR3 comprises 13 residues. From germline, CDR1 is SGHVS and CDR2 FQNEAQ. Deletions cut 6 bases from V and 3 bases from J, with 12 bases between. The CDR3 DNA is TGTGCCAGCAGTCCGGGACTTTACTACGAGCAGTACTTC. Translated: CASSPGLYYEQYF.

This clonotype appeared a few times. CDR3 DNA sequence: TGCGCCAGCAGCCGGGGACAACGGCTAGCCAAAAACATTCAGTACTTC. Translated, it gives CASSRGQRLAKNIQYF. The rearrangement links TRBV5-1 to TRBJ2-4, with a weak D call TRBD1 (6 bases). Germline loops: CDR1 SGHRS, CDR2 YFSETQ. The CDR3 extends over 16 amino acids. V was cut by 4 bases and J by 0 bases, with 14 bases left in between.

This clonotype has more than one count but fewer than ten. This chain connects TRBV12-3 or TRBV12-4 to TRBJ1-2; D is unresolved. The V and J ends lost 2 bases and 4 bases respectively, with 5 bases between them. The length of the CDR3 is 12 residues. The CDR3 spells CASSLQAYGYTF. The CDR3 DNA sequence: TGTGCCAGCAGTTTACAAGCCTATGGCTACACCTTC.

The genes are TRBV7-2 and TRBJ1-2; D may be TRBD1 (6 bases). CDR1 and CDR2 from the germline V gene are SGHTA and FQGNSA. The V end lost 5 bases, the J end lost 5 bases, and 15 bases lay between the germline ends. This CDR3 is built from 14 residues. Here the CDR3 reads CASSRYGQTYGYTF. DNA for the CDR3: TGTGCCAGCAGCCGCTACGGACAGACATATGGCTACACCTTC.

This clonotype was counted a single time. This sequence may be a read error, since a much larger clone differs from it by one base. The V gene is TRBV4-2, the J gene TRBJ2-3, with no clear D. The CDR3 covers 14 residues. Germline V gene sequence: CDR1 LGHNA, CDR2 YNFKEQ. Trimming stripped 6 bases from V and 6 bases from J, with 16 bases between. The CDR3 spells CASRQTVPGDTQYF. Written as DNA, the CDR3 is TGTGCCAGCAGACAAACGGTCCCGGGCGATACGCAGTATTTT.

V is TRBV21-1 and J is TRBJ2-7; the table's D call, TRBD1, has no DNA check behind it. TRBV21-1 is a recognized pseudogene. The CDR3 consists of 13 residues. Here the CDR3 reads CASSKDGQGAQYF. The DNA of the CDR3 is TGTGCCAGCAGCAAAGATGGACAGGGAGCGCAGTACTTC.

The chain has TRBV5-1 and TRBJ2-7; unclear D gene. Germline CDR1 reads SGHRS; CDR2 reads YFSETQ. V was shortened by 0 bases and J by 3 bases, with 10 bases between the two germline ends. This CDR3 comprises 14 residues. The CDR3 here is CASSLGIQNYEQYF. The CDR3 DNA is TGCGCCAGCAGCTTGGGGATACAGAACTACGAGCAGTACTTC. Complete variable domain (other parts from reference TRBV5-1 and TRBJ2-7): KAGVTQTPRYLIKTRGQQVTLSCSPISGHRSVSWYQQTPGQGLQFLFEYFSETQRNKGNFPGRFSGRQFSNSRSEMNVSTLELGDSALYLCASSLGIQNYEQYFGPGTRLTVT.

This clonotype was seen a few times. The chain is built from TRBV28 and TRBJ2-7; the D gene is possibly TRBD1 (5 bases). V was cut by 3 bases and J by 9 bases, with 18 bases left in between. Germline V gene sequence: CDR1 MDHEN, CDR2 SYDVKM. The length of the CDR3 is 14 residues. The CDR3 region has the DNA TGTGCCAGCAGTTTGGGCAGGGCATCAGAGCGGCAGTACTTC. Amino acid sequence: CASSLGRASERQYF. The variable domain in full, completed from reference TRBV28 and TRBJ2-7, reads DVKVTQSSRYLVKRTGEKVFLECVQDMDHENMFWYRQDPGLGLRLIYFSYDVKMKEKGDIPEGYSVSREKKERFSLILESASTNQTSMYLCASSLGRASERQYFGPGTRLTVT.

This clonotype has ten or more counts. The V gene is TRBV6-5, the J gene TRBJ2-1; D gene ambiguous. The CDR3 spans 16 residues. Trimming stripped 4 bases from V and 0 bases from J, with 13 bases between. CDR1 and CDR2 from the germline V gene are MNHEY and SVGAGI. The CDR3 DNA follows: TGTGCCAGCAGTTCGGAGAGGACGAGCTCCTACAATGAGCAGTTCTTC. Translating it yields CASSSERTSSYNEQFF.

The rearrangement joins TRBV7-9 to TRBJ1-5, with 8 bases fitting TRBD1. The CDR3 spans 13 residues. The V gene end was trimmed by 5 bases and the J gene end by 7 bases; junction bases not matched to a gene: 4. Germline V gene lookup returns CDR1 SEHNR and CDR2 FQNEAQ (reference sequence). CDR3: CASSQQGGQPQHF. CDR3 nucleotide sequence: TGTGCCAGCAGCCAACAGGGGGGACAGCCCCAGCATTTT. Combining the CDR3 with reference TRBV7-9 and TRBJ1-5 gives the whole variable domain DTGVSQNPRHKITKRGQNVTFRCDPISEHNRLYWYRQTLGQGPEFLTYFQNEAQLEKSRLLSDRFSAERPKGSFSTLEIQRTEQGDSAMYLCASSQQGGQPQHFGDGTRLSIL.

A few counts support this clonotype. This chain joins TRBV4-2 and TRBJ2-2; 7 bases are a match to TRBD1. CDR1 and CDR2 (germline): LGHNA, YNFKEQ. V shed 1 base and J 7 bases; nucleotides not matched to a gene: 9. The CDR3 has 16 residues. The CDR3 is CASSQVRQGGHGELFF. DNA for the CDR3: TGTGCCAGCAGCCAAGTCCGACAGGGTGGCCACGGGGAGCTGTTTTTT.

The rearrangement uses TRBV20-1 and TRBJ2-3; no firm D call. The CDR3 is 13 amino acids. V lost 5 bases and J lost 9, with 18 bases in between. Germline assignment: CDR1 DFQATT and CDR2 SNEGSKA (reference sequence). CDR3 loop: CSASPPSSTTQYF. Here the CDR3 DNA reads TGCAGTGCTTCCCCCCCCTCCAGTACAACGCAGTATTTT.

The chain has TRBV11-2 and TRBJ2-5; 7 bases line up with TRBD2. The CDR3 length is 11 residues. With 1 base clipped from V and 10 bases from J, the junction kept 0 bases outside the gene matches. Germline V gene sequence: CDR1 SGHAT, CDR2 FQNNGV. In DNA form, the CDR3 reads TGTGCCAGCAGCTTAGGGGAGGGCCAGTACTTC. It yields the protein CASSLGEGQYF.

This clonotype was detected only a few times. The V call is TRBV5-1, the J call TRBJ2-6; tentatively, D is TRBD1 (6 bases). Trimming removed 6 bases from V and 1 base from J, with 17 bases in between. The CDR3 sequence is 17 residues long. Germline CDR1 reads SGHRS; CDR2 reads YFSETQ. CDR3 sequence: CASMSWTASSGANVLTF. Here the CDR3 DNA reads TGCGCCAGCATGAGCTGGACAGCGTCATCTGGGGCCAACGTCCTGACTTTC.

The chain links TRBV7-9 to TRBJ2-7; 7 positions agree with TRBD2. Germline V gene lookup returns CDR1 SEHNR and CDR2 FQNEAQ (reference sequence). Unmatched junction bases numbered 2, after V lost 3 bases and J lost 6 bases. This CDR3 has 12 residues. The CDR3 region has the DNA TGTGCCAGCAGCTTTGGGGGGGTCGAGCAGTACTTC. This sequence encodes CASSFGGVEQYF.